The clone carrying this TCR beta chain was counted only a few times. This CDR3 comprises 15 residues. Germline V gives CDR1 SQVTM, CDR2 ANQGSEA. The sample is drawn from a study of identical twins. TCRdb processed the 5' RACE reads anew with MiXCR; each CDR3 protein has one entry. Seen here are roughly 700,000 distinct CDR3 sequences, more than 6.5% observed once, and the top ten hold around 0.98%. These same records also appear under a second study, on yellow fever vaccine responses in identical twins.

The chain has TRBV29-1 and TRBJ1-2, with D tentatively TRBD1 (5 bases). Specimen: PBMCs. This receptor was obtained from a woman under 30 in good health. CDR3 amino acids: CIPQTQSGTFYGYTF. The CDR3 nucleotides read TGCATCCCTCAGACCCAGTCCGGGACCTTCTATGGCTACACCTTC.